Below, 18 T cell receptor beta chains from the same sample are listed, as sequenced in a study of identical twins. Using its own MiXCR run on the 5' RACE reads, TCRdb lists one record per CDR3 protein. The table lists 500,000 or so distinct CDR3 sequences, over 11% of them singletons. These same records also appear under a second study, on yellow fever vaccine responses in identical twins.

The material sequenced was CD4+ T cells sorted from blood. The receptors were sampled from a woman aged 18-29 years in good health.

The chain carries TRBV12-3 or TRBV12-4 and TRBJ2-6; TRBD2 agrees at 14 bases. Trimming removed 3 bases from V and 2 bases from J; junction bases left unmatched: 9. CDR3 size: 20 residues. The CDR3 region is CASSFSPKTSGGAGANVLTF. The CDR3 region has the DNA TGTGCCAGCAGTTTTTCCCCAAAGACTAGCGGGGGGGCTGGGGCCAACGTCCTGACTTTC.

V and J are TRBV20-1 and TRBJ2-5; TRBD1 matches at 8 bases. This CDR3 region has 13 residues. The V and J ends lost 4 bases and 5 bases, in that order; junction bases with no gene match: 6. CDR1 is DFQATT and CDR2 is SNEGSKA in the germline V gene (reference sequence). CDR3: CSATGGKAETQYF. The CDR3 DNA reads as TGCAGTGCTACAGGGGGCAAAGCGGAGACCCAGTACTTC.

This clonotype has at least ten counts. The CDR3 DNA sequence: TGCAGTGCTCTAGGACAGTTTATTAATCAGCCCCAGCATTTT. Translation gives CSALGQFINQPQHF. The V gene is TRBV20-1, the J gene TRBJ1-5; D perhaps matches TRBD1 (6 bases). Germline lookup yields CDR1 DFQATT and CDR2 SNEGSKA (reference sequence). The ends were cut back, 5 bases at V and 4 bases at J, with 15 bases in the middle. This CDR3 is 14 amino acids long.

The table lists this clonotype with a few counts. The chain employs TRBV19 and TRBJ2-2; D might be TRBD1 (5 bases). The ends were cut back, 3 bases at V and 0 bases at J, with 11 bases in the middle. Germline CDR1 reads LNHDA; CDR2 reads SQIVND (reference sequence). The CDR3 length is 16 residues. The CDR3, as DNA: TGTGCCAGTAGTATCCCGACAGTATCGAACACCGGGGAGCTGTTTTTT. Translation: CASSIPTVSNTGELFF.

The V and J genes are TRBV15 and TRBJ1-6; D not resolved. The CDR3 is 15 residues long. Germline V lookup: CDR1 LNHNV, CDR2 YYDKDF (reference sequence). Trimming cost V 1 base and J 9 bases, with 13 bases left between them. Written as DNA, the CDR3 is TGTGCCACCAGCAGAGGTCGGGAGAGCAGTTCACCCCTCCACTTT. Its protein is CATSRGRESSSPLHF.

This clonotype was found a few times. The V and J genes are TRBV6-5 and TRBJ2-6; the D is unclear. V was cut by 2 bases and J by 0 bases, with 8 bases left in between. CDR3 length equals 16 residues. Germline V gives CDR1 MNHEY, CDR2 SVGAGI. The CDR3 protein is CASSYAQVSGANVLTF. CDR3 nucleotides: TGTGCCAGCAGTTACGCCCAGGTCTCTGGGGCCAACGTCCTGACTTTC.

The table lists this clonotype with a few counts. The chain is built from TRBV27 and TRBJ1-6; D gene uncertain. CDR1 is MNHEY, CDR2 SMNVEV, per germline (reference sequence). The V gene lost 3 bases and the J gene lost 6 bases, with 12 bases spanning the gap. The CDR3 contains 15 residues. Written as DNA, the CDR3 is TGTGCCAGCAGTTTTACGCGACACTCTAATTCACCCCTCCACTTT. Its protein product is CASSFTRHSNSPLHF.

This clonotype was detected a few times. J is TRBJ2-2 and V is TRBV5-1; unclear D gene. Looked up from germline, CDR1 is SGHRS and CDR2 is YFSETQ. The CDR3 runs to 16 residues. Trimming pared 1 base from V and 1 base from J, leaving 11 bases between. This CDR3 is CASSLSVGLNTGELFF. Written as DNA, the CDR3 is TGCGCCAGCAGCTTGTCGGTAGGATTGAACACCGGGGAGCTGTTTTTT. The full variable domain, rest sourced from reference TRBV5-1 and TRBJ2-2, is KAGVTQTPRYLIKTRGQQVTLSCSPISGHRSVSWYQQTPGQGLQFLFEYFSETQRNKGNFPGRFSGRQFSNSRSEMNVSTLELGDSALYLCASSLSVGLNTGELFFGEGSRLTVL.

This clonotype was observed a handful of times. The chain combines TRBV29-1 with TRBJ2-7; a weak D match, TRBD2 (6 bases). The CDR3 contains 11 residues. Trimming removed 6 bases at V and 4 bases at J, with 10 bases between. The germline gives CDR1 SQVTM, CDR2 ANQGSEA. This CDR3 reads CSVGGVYEQYF. Written as DNA, the CDR3 is TGCAGCGTCGGCGGGGTTTACGAGCAGTACTTC.

Only a few counts were recorded for this clonotype. J is TRBJ1-2 and V is TRBV7-3; no clear D. Germline assignment: CDR1 SGHTA and CDR2 FQGTGA. Trimming stripped 4 bases from V and 8 bases from J, with 23 bases between. This CDR3 is built from 16 residues. This CDR3 is CASSSNLRGGVGGYTF. CDR3 in DNA: TGTGCCAGCAGCTCGAACCTCCGGGGAGGTGTGGGAGGCTACACCTTC. Filled out from reference TRBV7-3 and TRBJ1-2, the complete variable domain reads GAGVSQTPSNKVTEKGKYVELRCDPISGHTALYWYRQSLGQGPEFLIYFQGTGAADDSGLPNDRFFAVRPEGSVSTLKIQRTERGDSAVYLCASSSNLRGGVGGYTFGSGTRLTVV.

The rearrangement uses TRBV7-2 and TRBJ2-1, with D tentatively TRBD1 (6 bases). This CDR3 has 13 residues. With 4 bases removed from V and 6 bases from J, the gap between germline ends came to 10 bases. Germline CDR1 reads SGHTA; CDR2 reads FQGNSA. In nucleotides, the CDR3 is TGTGCCAGCAGCTATCAGACAGGCAATGAGCAGTTCTTC. Translating it yields CASSYQTGNEQFF. The whole variable domain, remainder taken from reference TRBV7-2 and TRBJ2-1, is GAGVSQSPSNKVTEKGKDVELRCDPISGHTALYWYRQSLGQGLEFLIYFQGNSAPDKSGLPSDRFSAERTGGSVSTLTIQRTQQEDSAVYLCASSYQTGNEQFFGPGTRLTVL.

This clonotype was observed a handful of times. The rearrangement uses TRBV2 and TRBJ2-3; unclear D gene. The CDR3 covers 14 residues. Germline CDR1 SNHLY, CDR2 FYNNEI. V was pared by 2 bases and J by 3 bases, with 9 bases between. The CDR3 nucleotides are TGTGCCAGCAGTGAAAAGGCAGGTACAGATACGCAGTATTTT. Amino acid sequence: CASSEKAGTDTQYF.

Comments on this clonotype: The germline gene is not matched at one end of the junction; a read error may be the cause. V gene TRBV7-7 combines with J gene TRBJ2-5; 10 nucleotides match TRBD1. Germline V CDR1 and CDR2: SSHAT, FNYEAQ (reference sequence). The CDR3 has 15 amino acids. Here the CDR3 reads CASSLYGTGEETQYF. CDR3 sequence (DNA): TGTGCTAGCAGCTTATATGGGACAGGGGAGGAGACCCAGTACTTC.

This clonotype has more than one count but fewer than ten. The V call is TRBV7-2, the J call TRBJ2-3; 10 positions match TRBD2. V lost 3 bases, J lost 5 bases, and 2 bases stayed unmatched. The CDR3 loop spans 14 amino acids. Germline assignment: CDR1 SGHTA and CDR2 FQGNSA. CDR3 in DNA: TGTGCCAGCAGCTTGGGACTAGCGAAAGATACGCAGTATTTT. Its translation is CASSLGLAKDTQYF.

This clonotype was seen many times. The rearrangement joins TRBV5-1 to TRBJ2-3; TRBD1 is a possible D gene (5 bases). The V and J ends lost 4 bases and 2 bases respectively, with 8 bases between them. CDR1 is SGHRS, CDR2 YFSETQ, per germline. This CDR3 region has 13 residues. The CDR3 bases are TGCGCCAGCAGCCCTGGACACACAGATACGCAGTATTTT. This translates into CASSPGHTDTQYF.

This clonotype was counted ten times or more. The chain joins TRBV5-1 to TRBJ1-1, with D hard to call. V gave up 4 bases and J gave up 4 bases, with 17 bases separating them. Germline CDR1 and CDR2: SGHRS and YFSETQ. CDR3 length: 15 residues. The CDR3 loop is CASSTRHPGSTEAFF. The CDR3 DNA reads TGCGCCAGCAGCACCCGGCACCCCGGGAGCACTGAAGCTTTCTTT.

This sequence joins TRBV7-8 and TRBJ2-7; no definite D call. This CDR3 region has 15 residues. Germline lookup yields CDR1 SGHVS and CDR2 FQNEAQ. V lost 5 bases to trimming and J lost 3 bases, with 17 bases between them. In nucleotides, the CDR3 is TGTGCCAGCAGCCCACCTGGCGGCGTGTACTACGAGCAGTACTTC. It specifies CASSPPGGVYYEQYF.

This clonotype was seen a few times. The chain is built from TRBV9 and TRBJ2-6; a possible D gene is TRBD1 (6 bases). The CDR3 runs to 17 residues. CDR1 is SGDLS and CDR2 is YYNGEE in the germline V gene. Between the trimmed V and J ends, which lost 0 bases and 0 bases, there was a span of 10 bases. The CDR3 region has the DNA TGTGCCAGCAGCGTAGCGGACAGCATCTCTGGGGCCAACGTCCTGACTTTC. Amino acids: CASSVADSISGANVLTF.